This entry lists 4 T cell receptor beta chains sequenced from one sample in a study of blood T cell repertoires in COVID-19. Profiling relied on immunoSEQ multiplex PCR, and the TCRdb table lists in-frame clones only, not all of them. The top ten clones hold approximately 5% of a sample with about 210,000 clones, about 85% of them seen once. Sequenced input: peripheral blood. The source of these receptors is an elderly woman with acute or convalescent COVID-19.

This chain's CDR3 is CASRLHARGQGNQPQHF. In DNA form, the CDR3 reads TGTGCCAGTAGGCTACACGCCAGGGGGCAGGGCAATCAGCCCCAGCATTTT. The J gene is TRBJ1-5, the V gene TRBV19; 8 nucleotides agree with TRBD1. This CDR3 comprises 17 residues. V lost 6 bases and J lost 2; bases outside the gene matches: 12. The germline gives CDR1 LNHDA, CDR2 SQIVND (reference sequence).

This clone was detected once. The chain recombines TRBV7-2 with TRBJ1-2; D call uncertain. The CDR3 runs to 15 residues. Germline V CDR1 and CDR2: SGHTA, FQGNSA. Trimming stripped 5 bases from V and 1 base from J, with 14 bases between. The chain's CDR3 is CASSPFERLNYGYTF. Here the CDR3 DNA reads TGTGCCAGCAGCCCTTTCGAGCGGCTTAACTATGGCTACACCTTC.

This chain uses TRBV5-1 with TRBJ2-3; 7 bases agree with TRBD2. This CDR3 contains 14 residues. The V gene end was trimmed by 4 bases and the J gene end by 5 bases; junction bases not matched to a gene: 7. Germline CDR1 SGHRS, CDR2 YFSETQ. This CDR3 reads CASSLSGNGDTQYF. The CDR3 bases are TGCGCCAGCAGCCTCAGCGGGAATGGAGATACGCAGTATTTT. Filled out from reference TRBV5-1 and TRBJ2-3, the complete variable domain reads KAGVTQTPRYLIKTRGQQVTLSCSPISGHRSVSWYQQTPGQGLQFLFEYFSETQRNKGNFPGRFSGRQFSNSRSEMNVSTLELGDSALYLCASSLSGNGDTQYFGPGTRLTVL.

A note on this clone: In the same sample, other DNA sequences code for this CDR3. The CDR3 is CASSTRTGNTEAFF. CDR3 coding DNA: TGCGCCAGCAGCACCCGGACAGGGAACACTGAAGCTTTCTTT. This sequence joins TRBV5-1 and TRBJ1-1, with 7 bases fitting TRBD1. Looked up from germline, CDR1 is SGHRS and CDR2 is YFSETQ. Germline trimming cut 4 bases from V and 1 base from J; bases unmatched to any gene: 4. This CDR3 comprises 14 residues.